Reported below is one T cell receptor (beta chain). The antigen is not known. CDR3 length: 15 amino acids. Trimming removed 8 bases from V and 6 bases from J; junction bases left unmatched: 13. CDR1 is LNHNV and CDR2 is YYDKDF in the germline V gene (reference sequence). Expressed TCRB transcripts were sequenced because the isolated RNA had all been reverse transcribed beforehand. The method was immunoSEQ multiplex PCR; TCRdb's version includes in-frame clones alone and lacks a portion of them. The table lists approximately 360,000 clones, about 12% of them singletons, with about 0.01% in the top ten. The source of the sample is a study of beta chain features in type 1 diabetes. Study details: All of the samples together had 85 million to 130 million sorted cells examined. Study-level findings and limits: Sequencing the cDNA could make cells with high TCR expression show up more than they should. Among all four CD4+ subsets, Type 1 diabetes patients had TCRB CDR3s that were moderately but significantly shorter. PCR might favor shorter templates, equally in patients and controls.

Heparinised blood was drawn once per donor, averaging roughly 120 mL. Sequencing was done on a sample of naive CD4+ T cells from blood. The rearrangement joins TRBV15 to TRBJ2-1; 7 bases are a match to TRBD1. This receptor was taken from a woman between 18 and 29 years old with type 1 diabetes. CDR3 coding DNA: TGTGCCACCGGCTGGGGGCTGCAGGGGGTCAATGAGCAGTTCTTC. Amino acid sequence: CATGWGLQGVNEQFF.